This T cell receptor beta chain was identified in a study of Graves' ophthalmopathy and Graves' hyperthyroidism. The study amplified TCR beta CDR3 regions using RNA transcripts. The library came from an HTBI-primed first-round RT-PCR and a second-round multiplex PCR. TCRdb independently ran MiXCR on the multiplex PCR reads; one entry per CDR3 protein. The data contain hundreds of thousands of distinct CDR3 sequences, over 20% of them singletons. This clonotype was detected many times. The target antigen is unknown. Study-wide findings and caveats: Most expanded clonotypes from thyroid (those above 0.001 frequency) were also found in blood.

The sequencing sample was made of peripheral blood. The clonotype was recovered from a woman between 18 and 29 years old with stable Graves' hyperthyroidism.

In DNA, the CDR3 is TGTGCCAGCAGCTTAGGAAGCGGGAGTTTCAACGAGCAGTACTTC. This sequence encodes CASSLGSGSFNEQYF. The chain uses TRBV11-2 and TRBJ2-7; 8 bases are a match to TRBD2. This CDR3 has 15 amino acids. With V trimmed by 1 base and J by 5 bases, 7 bases remained unmatched. The germline V gene encodes CDR1 SGHAT and CDR2 FQNNGV.